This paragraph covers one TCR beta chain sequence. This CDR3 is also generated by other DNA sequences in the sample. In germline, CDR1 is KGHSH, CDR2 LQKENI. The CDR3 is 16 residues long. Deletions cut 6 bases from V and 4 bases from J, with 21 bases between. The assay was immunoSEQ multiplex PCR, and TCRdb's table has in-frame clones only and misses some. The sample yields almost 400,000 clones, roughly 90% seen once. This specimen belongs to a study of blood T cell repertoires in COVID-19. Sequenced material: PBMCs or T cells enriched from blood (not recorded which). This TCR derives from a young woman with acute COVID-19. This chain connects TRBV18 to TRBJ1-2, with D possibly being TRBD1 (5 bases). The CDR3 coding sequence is TGTGCCAGCTCCCGACAGTTACCGGGCGGGGGCTATGGCTACACCTTC. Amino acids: CASSRQLPGGGYGYTF.